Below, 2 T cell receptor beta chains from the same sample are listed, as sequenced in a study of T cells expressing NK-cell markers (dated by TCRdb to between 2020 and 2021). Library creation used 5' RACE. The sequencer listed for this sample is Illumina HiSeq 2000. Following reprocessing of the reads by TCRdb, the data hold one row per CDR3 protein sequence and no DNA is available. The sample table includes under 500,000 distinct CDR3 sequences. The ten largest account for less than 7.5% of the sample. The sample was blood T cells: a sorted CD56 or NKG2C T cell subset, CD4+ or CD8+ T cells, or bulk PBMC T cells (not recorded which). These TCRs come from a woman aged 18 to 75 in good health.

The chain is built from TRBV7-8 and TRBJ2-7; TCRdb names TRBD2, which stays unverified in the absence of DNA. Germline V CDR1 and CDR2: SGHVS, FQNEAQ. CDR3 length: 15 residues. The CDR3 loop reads CASSRGGLSSYEQYF.

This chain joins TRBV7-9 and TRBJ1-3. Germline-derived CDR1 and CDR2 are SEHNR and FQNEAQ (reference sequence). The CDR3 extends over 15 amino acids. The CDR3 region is CASSLEYSSGNTIYF.